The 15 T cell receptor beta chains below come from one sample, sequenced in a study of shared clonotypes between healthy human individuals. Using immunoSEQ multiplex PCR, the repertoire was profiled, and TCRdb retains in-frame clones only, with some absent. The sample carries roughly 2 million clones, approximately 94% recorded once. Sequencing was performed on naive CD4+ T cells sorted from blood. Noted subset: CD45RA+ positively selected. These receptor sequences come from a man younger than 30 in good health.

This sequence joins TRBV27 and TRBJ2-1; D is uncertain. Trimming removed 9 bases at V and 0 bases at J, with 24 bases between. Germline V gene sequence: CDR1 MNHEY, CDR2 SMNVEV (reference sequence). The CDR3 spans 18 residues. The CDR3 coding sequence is TGTGCCAGTCCTCCCCCATTCCTGGTGAGGTACTCCTACAATGAGCAGTTCTTC. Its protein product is CASPPPFLVRYSYNEQFF.

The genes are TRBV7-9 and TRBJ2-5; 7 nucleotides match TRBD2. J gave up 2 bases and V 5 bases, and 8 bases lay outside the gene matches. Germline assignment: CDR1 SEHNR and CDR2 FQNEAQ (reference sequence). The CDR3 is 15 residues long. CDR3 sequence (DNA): TGTGCCAGCAGCCGAGACGGGAGGCTGCAAGAGACCCAGTACTTC. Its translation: CASSRDGRLQETQYF.

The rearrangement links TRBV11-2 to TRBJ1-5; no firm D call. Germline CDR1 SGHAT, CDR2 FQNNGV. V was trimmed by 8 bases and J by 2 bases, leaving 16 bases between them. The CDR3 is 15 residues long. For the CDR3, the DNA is TGTGCCAGCCCACAAGGAGGATTTCGCAATCAGCCCCAGCATTTT. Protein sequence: CASPQGGFRNQPQHF.

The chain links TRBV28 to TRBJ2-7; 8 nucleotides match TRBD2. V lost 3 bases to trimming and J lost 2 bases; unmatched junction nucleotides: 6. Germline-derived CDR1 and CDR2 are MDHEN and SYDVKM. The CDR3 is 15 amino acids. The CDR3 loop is CASSLLPGGAYEQYF. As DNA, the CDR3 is TGTGCCAGCAGTTTGCTACCGGGAGGGGCCTACGAGCAGTACTTC.

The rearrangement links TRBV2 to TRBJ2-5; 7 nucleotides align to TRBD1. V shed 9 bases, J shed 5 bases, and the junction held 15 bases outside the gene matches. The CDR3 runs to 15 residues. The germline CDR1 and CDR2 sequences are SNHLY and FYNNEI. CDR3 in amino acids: CASKGEGGYGETQYF. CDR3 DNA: TGTGCCAGTAAAGGGGAAGGGGGCTATGGCGAGACCCAGTACTTC.

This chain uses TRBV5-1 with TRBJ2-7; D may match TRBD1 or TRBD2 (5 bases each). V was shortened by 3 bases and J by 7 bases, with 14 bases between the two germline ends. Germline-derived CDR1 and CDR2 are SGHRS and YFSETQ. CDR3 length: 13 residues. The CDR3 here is CASSSTGTNEQYF. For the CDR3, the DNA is TGCGCCAGCAGCTCAACCGGGACGAATGAGCAGTACTTC.

CDR3 coding DNA: TGTGCCAGCAGTGAGCTGGGACAGGGGGTCTATGGCTACACCTTC. This codes for CASSELGQGVYGYTF. This sequence joins TRBV6-1 and TRBJ1-2; 11 positions match TRBD1. CDR1 and CDR2 (germline): MNHNS, SASEGT. This CDR3 is built from 15 residues. Trimming at V came to 3 bases and at J to 4 bases, leaving 4 bases not matched to a gene.

Here the CDR3 reads CASSLFQGGAGELFF. The DNA of the CDR3 is TGTGCCAGCAGCTTGTTTCAGGGAGGGGCCGGGGAGCTGTTTTTT. The chain is built from TRBV5-6 and TRBJ2-2, with TRBD2 matching 7 bases. Germline values: CDR1 SGHDT, CDR2 YYEEEE. The CDR3 is 15 residues long. V lost 1 base, J lost 6 bases, and 6 bases stayed unmatched.

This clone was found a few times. The CDR3 coding sequence is TGTGCCAGTAGTCCCCCGGGGCGCACTGAAGCTTTCTTT. As protein: CASSPPGRTEAFF. J is TRBJ1-1 and V is TRBV19; D perhaps matches TRBD1 (5 bases). Looked up from germline, CDR1 is LNHDA and CDR2 is SQIVND (reference sequence). The CDR3 consists of 13 residues. V lost 5 bases and J 4 bases, leaving 11 bases between the germline ends.

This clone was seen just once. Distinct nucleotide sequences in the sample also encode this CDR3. The CDR3: CASSVGTVPSYEQYF. Written as DNA, the CDR3 is TGTGCCAGCAGCGTTGGGACGGTGCCCTCCTACGAGCAGTACTTC. J is TRBJ2-7 and V is TRBV9, with D possibly being TRBD1 or TRBD2 (5 bases each). The CDR3 loop spans 15 amino acids. Germline-derived CDR1 and CDR2 are SGDLS and YYNGEE. The V end was cut by 2 bases, the J end by 0 bases, with 12 bases between.

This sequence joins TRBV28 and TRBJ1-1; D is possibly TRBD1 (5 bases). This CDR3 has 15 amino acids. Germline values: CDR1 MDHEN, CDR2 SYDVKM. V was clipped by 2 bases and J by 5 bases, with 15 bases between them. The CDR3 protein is CASSLTLGGGTEAFF. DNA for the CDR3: TGTGCCAGCAGTTTAACATTGGGGGGTGGGACTGAAGCTTTCTTT.

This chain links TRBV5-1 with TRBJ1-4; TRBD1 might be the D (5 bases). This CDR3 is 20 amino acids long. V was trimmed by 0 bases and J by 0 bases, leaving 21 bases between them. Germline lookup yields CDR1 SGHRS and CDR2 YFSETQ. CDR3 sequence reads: CASSLVPRGVDRATNEKLFF. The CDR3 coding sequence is TGCGCCAGCAGCTTGGTCCCTCGGGGGGTAGACCGAGCAACTAATGAAAAACTGTTTTTT.

CDR3 sequence reads: CASSLSGGGGSGNTIYF. CDR3 nucleotide sequence: TGTGCCAGCAGCTTATCGGGCGGAGGGGGCTCTGGAAACACCATATATTTT. This chain uses TRBV7-8 with TRBJ1-3; tentative D call: TRBD1 (6 bases). V was trimmed by 2 bases and J by 0 bases, leaving 14 bases between them. Germline V gene lookup returns CDR1 SGHVS and CDR2 FQNEAQ. The CDR3 runs 17 residues.

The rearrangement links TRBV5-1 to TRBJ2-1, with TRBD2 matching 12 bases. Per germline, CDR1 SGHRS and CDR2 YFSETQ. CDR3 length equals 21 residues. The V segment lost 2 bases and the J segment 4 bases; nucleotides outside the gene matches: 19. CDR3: CASSLSGFGTSGRTPYNEQFF. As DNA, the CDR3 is TGCGCCAGCAGCTTATCAGGATTTGGGACTAGCGGGCGTACCCCTTACAATGAGCAGTTCTTC.

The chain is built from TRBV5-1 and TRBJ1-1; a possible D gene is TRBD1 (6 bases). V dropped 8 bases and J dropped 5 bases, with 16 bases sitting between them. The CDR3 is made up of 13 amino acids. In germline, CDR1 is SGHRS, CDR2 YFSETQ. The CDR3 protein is CASGAVGATEAFF. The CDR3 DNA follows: TGCGCCAGTGGCGCGGTGGGGGCAACTGAAGCTTTCTTT.